This is a list of T cell receptor beta chains from one sample in a study of cytotoxic CD8 clonotypes in ibrutinib-treated CLL. Produced via immunoSEQ multiplex PCR; TCRdb's table is partial and in-frame only. Here the sample spans about 140,000 clones, around 80% being singletons. The specimen comprised PBMCs, sampled after 36 months of ibrutinib treatment. Receptor source: a human donor with chronic lymphocytic leukemia. Both conserved end residues are part of each CDR3. Each record gives: V gene, CDR3 protein.

>TRBV7-3
CASSLTVRVVQKEYF
>TRBV13
CASSGLAGDNEQFF
>TRBV2
CAEMGDTEAFF
>TRBV30
CAWSSSGGRETQYF
>TRBV30
CAWSVRYEQYF
>TRBV2
CASSERSGQGASYGYTF
>TRBV7-9
CASSSHLGGYGYTF
>TRBV5-6
CASSLLRTGGNEQFF
>TRBV11-2
CASSLVGQGTQPQHF
>TRBV4-1
CASSQGAGASVSSPLHF
>TRBV7-6
CASSPMSGKYFNYGYTF
>TRBV7-3
CASSPKAGGARNEQFF
>TRBV28
CASSLFAQPQHF
>TRBV7-9
CASSLIITEAFF
>TRBV5-1
CASSNQGGPGEKLFF
>TRBV11-2
CASSASYPGTGSFNEQFF
>TRBV19
CATQMVDEQFF
>TRBV2
CASRDRAGANVLTF
>TRBV6-5
CASSRTGEAGNTIYF
>TRBV10-3
CAITWTSGRDEQYF
>TRBV28
CASSSQVAKNIQYF
>TRBV13
CASSSLVSQQYF
>TRBV6-5
CASSYLREDSPLHF
>TRBV28
CASSQGRAISNYGYTF
>TRBV9
CASSVSGRVSGETQYF
>TRBV30
CAWLTDSGNTIYF
>TRBV7-9
CASSLGDTYSGNTIYF
>TRBV7-8
CASSLRTGDHYGYTF
>TRBV2
CARGQGETYEQYF
>TRBV4-1
CASSQGDGSGGNTGELFF
>TRBV5-1
CASSPGQGREQYF
>TRBV18
CASSPGTVNEQYF
>TRBV6-1
CASSEIGGHGNQPQHF
>TRBV27
CASKFWEDTGELFF
>TRBV13
CASRRQGAYEQYF
>TRBV23-1
CASSQSRGVSGNTIYF
>TRBV5-4
CASSLSLQGLTEAFF
>TRBV18
CASSFSGNQPQHF
>TRBV6-4
CASSDTTGMSGKLFF
>TRBV19
CASSAGGQQEQFF
>TRBV4-2
CASSQDTSGRADTQYF
>TRBV7-9
CASSADRDTLRKLFF